This TCR beta chain was documented in a study of T cell repertoires in cytomegalovirus infection. Study context: Recently identified HLA-C-restricted CMV epitopes were among the peptides used. Through public TCR beta signatures, both CMV infection and matching HLA type were indicated. Study-level points and caveats: Pooled public TCR beta family frequency picked out CMV carriers with the relevant HLA.

TCRdb re-called the reads through MiXCR, storing one row per CDR3 protein. The table records a few hundred thousand distinct CDR3 sequences, around 40% of them present only once. Details on this clonotype: Its specificity is not known.

Here the sequenced sample was cultured PBMCs, taken from culture after CMV antigen stimulation. The sequence came from a human donor in good health (CMV status not recorded). Some clones in this sample may be carry-over from other donors' samples.

In nucleotides, the CDR3 is TGTGCCAGCAGCTTGTCAGCCGCGAGGGCGCTCACAGATACGCAGTATTTT. Translating gives CASSLSAARALTDTQYF. The V and J genes are TRBV5-6 and TRBJ2-3, with D tentatively TRBD2 (5 bases). This CDR3 has 17 residues. The ends were cut back, 1 base at V and 2 bases at J, with 17 bases in the middle. Per the germline V gene, CDR1 is SGHDT and CDR2 is YYEEEE.